Below, 11 T cell receptor beta chains from the same sample are listed, as sequenced in a study of shared clonotypes between healthy human individuals. Using immunoSEQ multiplex PCR, the repertoire was profiled, and TCRdb retains in-frame clones only, with some absent. The profile shows 650,000 to 800,000 clones, around 92% of them singletons. Positive CCR7 selection of CD45RO-negative cells yielded the naive CD8 cells, and terminally differentiated effector memory CD45RA+ cells were excluded. The specimen was naive CD8+ T cells sorted from blood. The receptor source for this set is a man aged 30-40 years in good health.

The chain links TRBV27 to TRBJ1-4, with a weak D call TRBD1 (5 bases). From germline, CDR1 is MNHEY and CDR2 SMNVEV (reference sequence). V lost 2 bases and J 7 bases, leaving 11 bases between the germline ends. This CDR3 comprises 14 residues. For the CDR3, the DNA is TGTGCCAGCAGTTTACTCGGGGGAAGTGAAAAACTGTTTTTT. Its translation is CASSLLGGSEKLFF.

This rearrangement joins TRBV7-9 to TRBJ1-1, with 9 positions matching TRBD1. V trimming: 5 bases; J trimming: 0 bases; junction bases outside the gene matches: 7. The germline V gene has CDR1 SEHNR and CDR2 FQNEAQ (reference sequence). The CDR3 contains 16 residues. The CDR3 DNA is TGTGCCAGCAGCGAAAGGACAGGGGACATGAACACTGAAGCTTTCTTT. It codes for CASSERTGDMNTEAFF.

To note about this clone: Different DNA sequences within this sample yield the same CDR3. The rearrangement links TRBV5-1 to TRBJ2-3; 8 nucleotides agree with TRBD1. With 4 bases clipped from V and 4 bases from J, the junction kept 5 bases outside the gene matches. The CDR3 covers 14 residues. The germline V gene encodes CDR1 SGHRS and CDR2 YFSETQ. The CDR3, as DNA: TGCGCCAGCAGCACCGGACAGGGCGCAGATACGCAGTATTTT. It yields the protein CASSTGQGADTQYF.

A note on this clone: This sample also contains other DNA sequences that code for the same CDR3. The chain uses TRBV7-9 and TRBJ2-1; 8 bases are shared with TRBD2. Trimming took 3 bases from V and 3 from J; bases not matched to a gene: 7. Germline V lookup: CDR1 SEHNR, CDR2 FQNEAQ (reference sequence). CDR3 length equals 16 residues. This CDR3 is CASSLTSGRSYNEQFF. The CDR3 region has the DNA TGTGCCAGCAGCTTGACAAGCGGGAGAAGCTACAATGAGCAGTTCTTC.

This rearrangement joins TRBV19 to TRBJ2-7; 8 nucleotides line up with TRBD2. CDR3 length equals 13 residues. The germline gives CDR1 LNHDA, CDR2 SQIVND (reference sequence). The V gene end was trimmed by 11 bases and the J gene end by 2 bases; junction bases not matched to a gene: 8. The CDR3 is CACSPGLAYEQYF. DNA for the CDR3: TGTGCCTGTTCCCCGGGACTAGCCTACGAGCAGTACTTC.

This clone was detected once. The chain has TRBV7-9 and TRBJ2-3; unclear D gene. The CDR3 loop spans 14 amino acids. The germline V gene has CDR1 SEHNR and CDR2 FQNEAQ (reference sequence). Trimming took off 7 bases at V and 5 bases at J, with 16 bases between the two ends. As DNA, the CDR3 is TGTGCCAGCAAAGATGTGGGAATGGGAGATACGCAGTATTTT. It encodes CASKDVGMGDTQYF.

The chain carries TRBV14 and TRBJ2-1; 12 nucleotides match TRBD2. Per germline, CDR1 SGHDN and CDR2 FVKESK. The J segment lost 4 bases and the V segment lost 4 bases, leaving 14 bases of the junction unmatched. The CDR3 loop spans 19 amino acids. The CDR3 nucleotides are TGTGCCAGCAGCCGCCGGGACCTTTGGACTAGCGGGATGTACAATGAGCAGTTCTTC. As protein: CASSRRDLWTSGMYNEQFF.

For the CDR3, the DNA is TGTGCCAGCAGCTTAGATCTACACCAGGAGCAGTTCTTC. Its protein product is CASSLDLHQEQFF. The chain employs TRBV7-2 and TRBJ2-1; the D is unclear. With 1 base removed from V and 10 bases from J, the gap between germline ends came to 11 bases. The CDR3 extends over 13 amino acids. CDR1 and CDR2 (germline): SGHTA, FQGNSA.

J is TRBJ2-3 and V is TRBV10-1; D is ambiguous. V was shortened by 7 bases and J by 5 bases, with 4 bases between the two germline ends. The CDR3 length is 10 residues. Germline loops: CDR1 WNHNN, CDR2 SYGVQD (reference sequence). Here the CDR3 reads CASKRDTQYF. The CDR3 nucleotides are TGCGCCAGCAAGCGAGATACGCAGTATTTT.

The V and J genes are TRBV6-5 and TRBJ2-3, with D uncertain. CDR3 length: 13 amino acids. From germline, CDR1 is MNHEY and CDR2 SVGAGI. Trimming cost V 6 bases and J 3 bases, with 10 bases left between them. The CDR3, as DNA: TGTGCCAGCAGCCATAGGGCAACAGATACGCAGTATTTT. The encoded protein is CASSHRATDTQYF.

The chain has TRBV5-1 and TRBJ2-5; D gene unclear. Germline V gene sequence: CDR1 SGHRS, CDR2 YFSETQ. CDR3 size: 16 residues. V gave up 2 bases and J gave up 6 bases, with 20 bases separating them. CDR3 protein: CASSLFVSTREKTQYF. The CDR3 coding sequence is TGCGCCAGCAGCTTATTTGTGAGCACACGCGAAAAGACCCAGTACTTC.